The T cell receptor (beta chain) under discussion was sequenced for a study of blood T cell repertoires in COVID-19. CDR1 is LNHDA and CDR2 is SQIVND in the germline V gene (reference sequence). V was cut by 7 bases and J by 4 bases, with 25 bases left in between. The CDR3 is 17 amino acids. Clones were sequenced by immunoSEQ multiplex PCR, and TCRdb holds only the in-frame ones, with some missing. The repertoire includes around 260,000 clones, about 86% of them detected once, and 3.6% sits in the top ten. The sequence came from a young man with active or convalescent COVID-19. The J gene is TRBJ1-2, the V gene TRBV19; D unclear. Input material: peripheral blood. CDR3 region: CASTRVGAAPGVYGYTF. CDR3 coding DNA: TGTGCCAGTACGCGAGTCGGTGCGGCACCTGGCGTCTATGGCTACACCTTC.